A selection of T cell receptor beta chains follows, all from one sample in a study of a mutant IDH1 vaccine in newly diagnosed glioma. The antigens for these receptors are not known. Some clones are missing from TCRdb's copy, which holds only in-frame ones; the method was immunoSEQ multiplex PCR. The table includes 56,000 or so clones, around 78% detected once. The sequenced sample was PBMCs, obtained from a glioma patient whose treatment included an IDH1 peptide vaccine. These receptors were obtained from a woman aged 40 to 49 with glioma. CDR3s include the opening cysteine and the closing phenylalanine or tryptophan. The D gene is left open where the match is weak. Rows give clone size only sometimes, using once, few, many, or a class for an expanded clone.

CDR3 protein: CASSEGQGAVNTEAFF; CDR3 DNA: TGCGCCAGCAGCGAGGGACAGGGGGCTGTTAACACTGAAGCTTTCTTT; J gene: TRBJ1-1; D gene: TRBD1; V gene: TRBV5-1; clone size: few
CDR3 protein: CSVESGLEETQYF; CDR3 DNA: TGCAGCGTTGAGTCAGGACTGGAAGAGACCCAGTACTTC; J gene: TRBJ2-5; D gene: .; V gene: TRBV29-1; clone size: .
CDR3 protein: CASSPGKSNQPQHF; CDR3 DNA: TGTGCCAGCTCACCAGGGAAGAGCAATCAGCCCCAGCATTTT; J gene: TRBJ1-5; D gene: .; V gene: TRBV18; clone size: .
CDR3 protein: CASSLSRSRGYTF; CDR3 DNA: TGTGCCAGCAGCTTGTCAAGGTCTCGGGGCTACACCTTC; J gene: TRBJ1-2; D gene: .; V gene: TRBV5-6; clone size: .
CDR3 protein: CASSDRSVVRAFF; CDR3 DNA: TGTGCCAGTAGTGATAGGTCTGTTGTTCGAGCTTTCTTT; J gene: TRBJ1-1; D gene: .; V gene: TRBV19; clone size: .
CDR3 protein: CASSINRDYRTDTQYF; CDR3 DNA: TGTGCCAGTAGTATAAACCGGGACTACCGCACAGATACGCAGTATTTT; J gene: TRBJ2-3; D gene: TRBD2; V gene: TRBV19; clone size: .
CDR3 protein: CASNREGRQETQYF; CDR3 DNA: TGTGCCAGCAACAGGGAGGGGAGGCAAGAGACCCAGTACTTC; J gene: TRBJ2-5; D gene: .; V gene: TRBV6-1; clone size: .
CDR3 protein: CASSPNPRDSDTEAFF; CDR3 DNA: TGTGCCAGCTCACCGAACCCCAGGGATTCCGACACTGAAGCTTTCTTT; J gene: TRBJ1-1; D gene: .; V gene: TRBV18; clone size: .
CDR3 protein: CSVGFFQGQPQHF; CDR3 DNA: TGCAGCGTTGGGTTTTTCCAAGGGCAGCCCCAGCATTTT; J gene: TRBJ1-5; D gene: .; V gene: TRBV29-1; clone size: .
CDR3 protein: CASSLRAYNSPLHF; CDR3 DNA: TGTGCCAGCAGCCTCCGGGCCTATAATTCACCCCTCCACTTT; J gene: TRBJ1-6; D gene: .; V gene: TRBV5-6; clone size: .
CDR3 protein: CASSQARGEAGGKETQYF; CDR3 DNA: TGCGCCAGCAGCCAAGCCAGGGGAGAAGCGGGGGGTAAAGAGACCCAGTACTTC; J gene: TRBJ2-5; D gene: TRBD2; V gene: TRBV4-1; clone size: .
CDR3 protein: CASSEATPNQTQYF; CDR3 DNA: TGTGCCAGCAGTGAAGCGACACCAAACCAGACCCAGTACTTC; J gene: TRBJ2-5; D gene: .; V gene: TRBV2; clone size: .
CDR3 protein: CASSEALGGLGEKLFF; CDR3 DNA: TGTGCCAGCAGCGAAGCATTAGGGGGCCTGGGTGAAAAACTGTTTTTT; J gene: TRBJ1-4; D gene: TRBD1; V gene: TRBV14; clone size: .
CDR3 protein: CSVEVGYGYTF; CDR3 DNA: TGCAGCGTTGAAGTCGGCTATGGCTACACCTTC; J gene: TRBJ1-2; D gene: .; V gene: TRBV29-1; clone size: few
CDR3 protein: CASSVPLAGGSYNEQFF; CDR3 DNA: TGTGCCAGCAGCGTCCCCTTAGCGGGGGGATCCTACAATGAGCAGTTCTTC; J gene: TRBJ2-1; D gene: TRBD2; V gene: TRBV9; clone size: .
CDR3 protein: CASSESGDYGYTF; CDR3 DNA: TGTGCCAGCAGTGAATCGGGTGACTATGGCTACACCTTC; J gene: TRBJ1-2; D gene: .; V gene: TRBV25-1; clone size: once
CDR3 protein: CASSGVVMSPLHF; CDR3 DNA: TGTGCCAGCAGTGGCGTAGTAATGAGTCCCCTCCACTTT; J gene: TRBJ1-6; D gene: .; V gene: TRBV25-1; clone size: .
CDR3 protein: CASKKSSGGDEQYF; CDR3 DNA: TGCGCCAGCAAAAAATCTAGCGGGGGGGACGAGCAGTACTTC; J gene: TRBJ2-7; D gene: TRBD2; V gene: TRBV10-2; clone size: .
CDR3 protein: CASSDLGTGGSDNEQFF; CDR3 DNA: TGTGCCAGCAGTGATTTGGGGACGGGGGGCTCAGACAATGAGCAGTTCTTC; J gene: TRBJ2-1; D gene: .; V gene: TRBV25-1; clone size: large
CDR3 protein: CASSQVTGMYNSPLHF; CDR3 DNA: TGCGCCAGCAGCCAAGTGACAGGGATGTATAATTCACCCCTCCACTTT; J gene: TRBJ1-6; D gene: TRBD1; V gene: TRBV4-3; clone size: .
CDR3 protein: CAISEGLGYGYEQYF; CDR3 DNA: TGTGCCATCAGTGAGGGCCTTGGGTACGGGTACGAGCAGTACTTC; J gene: TRBJ2-7; D gene: .; V gene: TRBV10-3; clone size: .
CDR3 protein: CASSDPSGRGDYGYTF; CDR3 DNA: TGTGCCAGCAGTGACCCCTCGGGGAGGGGCGACTATGGCTACACCTTC; J gene: TRBJ1-2; D gene: .; V gene: TRBV6-1; clone size: .
CDR3 protein: CASSQEPRRNTEAFF; CDR3 DNA: TGCGCCAGCAGCCAAGAGCCCAGAAGAAACACTGAAGCTTTCTTT; J gene: TRBJ1-1; D gene: .; V gene: TRBV4-1; clone size: .
CDR3 protein: CSAAEAKNIQYF; CDR3 DNA: TGCAGCGCGGCCGAAGCCAAAAACATTCAGTACTTC; J gene: TRBJ2-4; D gene: .; V gene: TRBV29-1; clone size: .
CDR3 protein: CASQGPNQPQHF; CDR3 DNA: TGTGCCAGTCAGGGTCCCAATCAGCCCCAGCATTTT; J gene: TRBJ1-5; D gene: .; V gene: TRBV6-5; clone size: .
CDR3 protein: CASSPSSNQPQHF; CDR3 DNA: TGTGCCAGCAGCCCGAGCAGCAATCAGCCCCAGCATTTT; J gene: TRBJ1-5; D gene: .; V gene: TRBV9; clone size: few
CDR3 protein: CASQLTGRVEYEQYF; CDR3 DNA: TGTGCCAGCCAGTTGACGGGCAGGGTCGAATACGAGCAGTACTTC; J gene: TRBJ2-7; D gene: .; V gene: TRBV6-5; clone size: .
CDR3 protein: CASSESSNQPQHF; CDR3 DNA: TGTGCCAGCAGTGAAAGTAGCAATCAGCCCCAGCATTTT; J gene: TRBJ1-5; D gene: .; V gene: TRBV6-4; clone size: .
CDR3 protein: CASSQAWSGGNQPQHF; CDR3 DNA: TGCGCCAGCAGCCAAGCGTGGTCAGGGGGCAATCAGCCCCAGCATTTT; J gene: TRBJ1-5; D gene: .; V gene: TRBV4-1; clone size: .
CDR3 protein: CASSVGSRALELQETQYF; CDR3 DNA: TGTGCCAGCAGCGTAGGTAGCAGGGCCCTAGAATTACAAGAGACCCAGTACTTC; J gene: TRBJ2-5; D gene: .; V gene: TRBV9; clone size: .
CDR3 protein: CASSLVEGQPQHF; CDR3 DNA: TGTGCCAGCAGCTTAGTAGAGGGACAGCCCCAGCATTTT; J gene: TRBJ1-5; D gene: .; V gene: TRBV7-8; clone size: once
CDR3 protein: CASSPAGGLSYEQYF; CDR3 DNA: TGTGCCAGCAGCCCGGCGGGTGGACTCTCCTACGAGCAGTACTTC; J gene: TRBJ2-7; D gene: .; V gene: TRBV7-2; clone size: .
CDR3 protein: CASSWGSLINTGELFF; CDR3 DNA: TGTGCCAGCAGCTGGGGCAGTTTAATTAACACCGGGGAGCTGTTTTTT; J gene: TRBJ2-2; D gene: .; V gene: TRBV5-5; clone size: .
CDR3 protein: CASARGIKSGDTQYF; CDR3 DNA: TGTGCCAGTGCCAGGGGCATTAAATCAGGAGATACGCAGTATTTT; J gene: TRBJ2-3; D gene: .; V gene: TRBV9; clone size: few
CDR3 protein: CASSGKGGIDQPQHF; CDR3 DNA: TGTGCCAGCAGCGGAAAGGGGGGGATTGATCAGCCCCAGCATTTT; J gene: TRBJ1-5; D gene: .; V gene: TRBV5-4; clone size: .
CDR3 protein: CSVAPGTGEHEQYF; CDR3 DNA: TGCAGCGTCGCCCCCGGGACAGGGGAACACGAGCAGTACTTC; J gene: TRBJ2-7; D gene: TRBD1; V gene: TRBV29-1; clone size: .
CDR3 protein: CAISDPQGGEYEQYF; CDR3 DNA: TGTGCCATCAGTGACCCACAGGGGGGTGAGTACGAGCAGTACTTC; J gene: TRBJ2-7; D gene: TRBD1; V gene: TRBV10-3; clone size: .
CDR3 protein: CASSPGPLTSTDTQYF; CDR3 DNA: TGTGCCAGTAGTCCCGGGCCGCTCACTAGCACAGATACGCAGTATTTT; J gene: TRBJ2-3; D gene: .; V gene: TRBV19; clone size: .
CDR3 protein: CASHRGNTIYF; CDR3 DNA: TGTGCCAGCCACAGAGGAAACACCATATATTTT; J gene: TRBJ1-3; D gene: .; V gene: TRBV6-6; clone size: .
CDR3 protein: CASSIARGGNYGYTF; CDR3 DNA: TGTGCCAGTAGTATCGCGAGAGGGGGAAACTATGGCTACACCTTC; J gene: TRBJ1-2; D gene: .; V gene: TRBV19; clone size: .
CDR3 protein: CASSGGGRRTEAFF; CDR3 DNA: TGTGCCAGCAGCGGAGGGGGGCGCAGGACTGAAGCTTTCTTT; J gene: TRBJ1-1; D gene: .; V gene: TRBV9; clone size: .
CDR3 protein: CASSPGEGGAFF; CDR3 DNA: TGTGCCAGCAGCCCAGGAGAAGGAGGAGCTTTCTTT; J gene: TRBJ1-1; D gene: .; V gene: TRBV7-9; clone size: .
CDR3 protein: CATGTSGGPGETQYF; CDR3 DNA: TGTGCCACCGGGACTAGCGGGGGGCCGGGGGAGACCCAGTACTTC; J gene: TRBJ2-5; D gene: TRBD2; V gene: TRBV25-1; clone size: .
CDR3 protein: CASSFTGGDRNTGELFF; CDR3 DNA: TGTGCCAGCAGCTTTACAGGGGGCGATCGGAACACCGGGGAGCTGTTTTTT; J gene: TRBJ2-2; D gene: TRBD1; V gene: TRBV7-9; clone size: few
CDR3 protein: CASSYLGQGPEETQYF; CDR3 DNA: TGTGCCAGCAGTTACCTAGGACAGGGGCCGGAGGAGACCCAGTACTTC; J gene: TRBJ2-5; D gene: TRBD1; V gene: TRBV6-5; clone size: .
CDR3 protein: CASRRDTPNTEAFF; CDR3 DNA: TGTGCCAGCAGACGGGACACCCCGAACACTGAAGCTTTCTTT; J gene: TRBJ1-1; D gene: .; V gene: TRBV6-5; clone size: .
CDR3 protein: CASSQGGANTEAFF; CDR3 DNA: TGCGCCAGCAGCCAAGGAGGAGCCAACACTGAAGCTTTCTTT; J gene: TRBJ1-1; D gene: .; V gene: TRBV4-1; clone size: .
CDR3 protein: CASSFTPRTDTQYF; CDR3 DNA: TGTGCCAGCAGCTTCACACCGAGGACCGATACGCAGTATTTT; J gene: TRBJ2-3; D gene: .; V gene: TRBV7-2; clone size: .
CDR3 protein: CASGPPRSGSGGEQYF; CDR3 DNA: TGTGCTAGTGGGCCCCCCCGATCAGGTTCGGGCGGCGAGCAGTACTTC; J gene: TRBJ2-7; D gene: .; V gene: TRBV12-5; clone size: .